This is a list of T cell receptor beta chains from one sample in a study of control samples from healthy donors and cancer patients. Some clones are missing from TCRdb's copy, which holds only in-frame ones; the method was immunoSEQ multiplex PCR. The table includes under 450,000 clones, over 75% detected once. Sample: PBMCs. The receptors derive from a man aged 35 to 55 with head and neck cancer. CDR3s include the opening cysteine and the closing phenylalanine or tryptophan. The D gene is left open where the match is weak. Size is omitted from some rows. Given values are once, few, many or a class for expanded clones.

j_gene: TRBJ2-7; d_gene: TRBD1; v_gene: TRBV11-2; abundance: NA; CDR3nt: TGTGCCACCGTGGGGCCAGGGGGCTCCTACGAGCAGTACTTC; CDR3aa: CATVGPGGSYEQYF
j_gene: TRBJ2-2; d_gene: TRBD2; v_gene: TRBV30; abundance: NA; CDR3nt: TGTGCCTGGGCGAGCACTAGCGGGATCGAAAAGGGCGCCGGGGAGCTGTTTTTT; CDR3aa: CAWASTSGIEKGAGELFF
j_gene: TRBJ1-1; d_gene: NA; v_gene: TRBV6-4; abundance: NA; CDR3nt: TGTGCCAGCAGTGAGGGGCGAGGGACTGAAGCTTTCTTT; CDR3aa: CASSEGRGTEAFF
j_gene: TRBJ2-5; d_gene: NA; v_gene: TRBV11-2; abundance: NA; CDR3nt: TGTGCCAGCAGCCCCTACACAGGTGAAGAGACCCAGTACTTC; CDR3aa: CASSPYTGEETQYF
j_gene: TRBJ2-6; d_gene: NA; v_gene: TRBV29-1; abundance: NA; CDR3nt: TGCAGCGTACATGCCGGGGCCAACGTCCTGACTTTC; CDR3aa: CSVHAGANVLTF
j_gene: TRBJ1-4; d_gene: TRBD1; v_gene: TRBV27; abundance: NA; CDR3nt: TGTGCCAGCAGACCTGGACAGGGAAATGAAAAACTGTTTTTT; CDR3aa: CASRPGQGNEKLFF
j_gene: TRBJ2-7; d_gene: NA; v_gene: TRBV12-3/TRBV12-4; abundance: NA; CDR3nt: TGTGCCAGCACCCCCTCAGGGGCCTACGAGCAGTACTTC; CDR3aa: CASTPSGAYEQYF
j_gene: TRBJ2-3; d_gene: TRBD2; v_gene: TRBV9; abundance: NA; CDR3nt: TGTGCCAGCAGCTCCACAAGCGGGGGGGCATCAGATACGCAGTATTTT; CDR3aa: CASSSTSGGASDTQYF
j_gene: TRBJ1-1; d_gene: NA; v_gene: TRBV11-2; abundance: NA; CDR3nt: TGTGCCAGCAGCTTAGGGACTCAAGTCGAAGCTTTCTTT; CDR3aa: CASSLGTQVEAFF
j_gene: TRBJ2-3; d_gene: NA; v_gene: TRBV2; abundance: NA; CDR3nt: TGTGCCAGCAGAGAAGGGCCAGGCAAGAACACAGATACGCAGTATTTT; CDR3aa: CASREGPGKNTDTQYF
j_gene: TRBJ2-7; d_gene: TRBD2; v_gene: TRBV28; abundance: few; CDR3nt: TGTGCCAGCAGCGTGGGGGGGGACGAGCAGTACTTC; CDR3aa: CASSVGGDEQYF
j_gene: TRBJ2-3; d_gene: NA; v_gene: TRBV4-2; abundance: NA; CDR3nt: TGTGCCAGCAGCCAAGACAGGGGCACAGATACGCAGTATTTT; CDR3aa: CASSQDRGTDTQYF
j_gene: TRBJ2-7; d_gene: NA; v_gene: TRBV5-5; abundance: NA; CDR3nt: TGTGCCAGCAGCCCAGGGGCAGGGGCTGGCGAGCAGTACTTC; CDR3aa: CASSPGAGAGEQYF
j_gene: TRBJ2-1; d_gene: TRBD2; v_gene: TRBV5-5; abundance: NA; CDR3nt: TGTGCCAGCAGCTTAACTAGCGGGGATGAGCAGTTCTTC; CDR3aa: CASSLTSGDEQFF
j_gene: TRBJ2-4; d_gene: NA; v_gene: TRBV27; abundance: NA; CDR3nt: TGTGCCAGCAGAGTATCGGGTCTTGCCAAAAACATTCAGTACTTC; CDR3aa: CASRVSGLAKNIQYF
j_gene: TRBJ2-1; d_gene: NA; v_gene: TRBV30; abundance: NA; CDR3nt: TGTGCCTGGACGACTAGTGGTGCTGAGCAGTTCTTC; CDR3aa: CAWTTSGAEQFF
j_gene: TRBJ2-5; d_gene: NA; v_gene: TRBV28; abundance: NA; CDR3nt: TGTGCCAGCAGTAAACAGGTTGAGACCCAGTACTTC; CDR3aa: CASSKQVETQYF
j_gene: TRBJ1-2; d_gene: NA; v_gene: TRBV28; abundance: NA; CDR3nt: TGTGCCAGCAGTTATGGTGGGCCCAACTATGGCTACACCTTC; CDR3aa: CASSYGGPNYGYTF
j_gene: TRBJ1-6; d_gene: NA; v_gene: TRBV21-1; abundance: NA; CDR3nt: TGTGCCAGCAGCACAAAAGTAATAGACAGACACAATAATTCACCCCTCCACTTT; CDR3aa: CASSTKVIDRHNNSPLHF
j_gene: TRBJ1-1; d_gene: NA; v_gene: TRBV4-2; abundance: few; CDR3nt: TGTGCCAGCAGCCAAGAAGGTCCCGGGGCGGCAGCTGAAGCTTTCTTT; CDR3aa: CASSQEGPGAAAEAFF